This T cell receptor (beta chain) came from a study of blood T cell repertoires in COVID-19. Data came from immunoSEQ multiplex PCR; TCRdb stores just in-frame clones and leaves some out. Here the sample spans around 120,000 clones, around four fifths being singletons. V shed 3 bases and J 2 bases; nucleotides not matched to a gene: 7. This CDR3 contains 16 residues. CDR1 LNHDA and CDR2 SQIVND come from the germline V gene (reference sequence). Sample: peripheral blood. The rearrangement joins TRBV19 to TRBJ2-3; 8 positions match TRBD2. The receptor was derived from a man aged 35 to 55 with active or convalescent COVID-19. CDR3 sequence reads: CASSMGFGGDTDTQYF. The CDR3 region has the DNA TGTGCCAGTAGTATGGGGTTCGGGGGGGACACAGATACGCAGTATTTT.